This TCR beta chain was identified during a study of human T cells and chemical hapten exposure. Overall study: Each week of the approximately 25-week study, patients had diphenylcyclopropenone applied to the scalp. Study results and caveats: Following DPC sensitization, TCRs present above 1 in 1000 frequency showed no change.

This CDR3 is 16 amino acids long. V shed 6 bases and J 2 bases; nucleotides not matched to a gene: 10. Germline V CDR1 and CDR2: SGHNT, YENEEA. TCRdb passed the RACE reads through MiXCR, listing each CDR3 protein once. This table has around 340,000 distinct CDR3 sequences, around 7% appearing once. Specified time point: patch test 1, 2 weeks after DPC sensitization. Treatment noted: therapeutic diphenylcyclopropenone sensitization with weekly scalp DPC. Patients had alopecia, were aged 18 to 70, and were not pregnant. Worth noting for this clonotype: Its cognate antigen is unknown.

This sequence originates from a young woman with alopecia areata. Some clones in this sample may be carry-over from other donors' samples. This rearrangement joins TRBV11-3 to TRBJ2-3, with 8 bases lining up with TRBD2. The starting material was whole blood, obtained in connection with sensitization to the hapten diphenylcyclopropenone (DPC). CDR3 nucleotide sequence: TGTGCCAGCAGTTCCGCCGGGGGGGCCGACACAGATACGCAGTATTTT. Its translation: CASSSAGGADTDTQYF.